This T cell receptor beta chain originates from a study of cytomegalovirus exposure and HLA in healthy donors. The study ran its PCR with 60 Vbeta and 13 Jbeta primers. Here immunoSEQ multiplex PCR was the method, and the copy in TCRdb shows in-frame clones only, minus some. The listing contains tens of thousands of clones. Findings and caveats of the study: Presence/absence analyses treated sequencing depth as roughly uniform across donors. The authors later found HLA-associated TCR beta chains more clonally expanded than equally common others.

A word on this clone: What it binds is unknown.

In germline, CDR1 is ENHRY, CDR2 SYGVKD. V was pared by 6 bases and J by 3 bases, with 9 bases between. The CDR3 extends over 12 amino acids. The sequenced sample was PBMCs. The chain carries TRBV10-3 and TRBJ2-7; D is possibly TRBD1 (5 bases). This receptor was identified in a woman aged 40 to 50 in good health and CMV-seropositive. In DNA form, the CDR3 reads TGTGCCATCAGGGACAAAGACTACGAGCAGTACTTC. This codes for CAIRDKDYEQYF.